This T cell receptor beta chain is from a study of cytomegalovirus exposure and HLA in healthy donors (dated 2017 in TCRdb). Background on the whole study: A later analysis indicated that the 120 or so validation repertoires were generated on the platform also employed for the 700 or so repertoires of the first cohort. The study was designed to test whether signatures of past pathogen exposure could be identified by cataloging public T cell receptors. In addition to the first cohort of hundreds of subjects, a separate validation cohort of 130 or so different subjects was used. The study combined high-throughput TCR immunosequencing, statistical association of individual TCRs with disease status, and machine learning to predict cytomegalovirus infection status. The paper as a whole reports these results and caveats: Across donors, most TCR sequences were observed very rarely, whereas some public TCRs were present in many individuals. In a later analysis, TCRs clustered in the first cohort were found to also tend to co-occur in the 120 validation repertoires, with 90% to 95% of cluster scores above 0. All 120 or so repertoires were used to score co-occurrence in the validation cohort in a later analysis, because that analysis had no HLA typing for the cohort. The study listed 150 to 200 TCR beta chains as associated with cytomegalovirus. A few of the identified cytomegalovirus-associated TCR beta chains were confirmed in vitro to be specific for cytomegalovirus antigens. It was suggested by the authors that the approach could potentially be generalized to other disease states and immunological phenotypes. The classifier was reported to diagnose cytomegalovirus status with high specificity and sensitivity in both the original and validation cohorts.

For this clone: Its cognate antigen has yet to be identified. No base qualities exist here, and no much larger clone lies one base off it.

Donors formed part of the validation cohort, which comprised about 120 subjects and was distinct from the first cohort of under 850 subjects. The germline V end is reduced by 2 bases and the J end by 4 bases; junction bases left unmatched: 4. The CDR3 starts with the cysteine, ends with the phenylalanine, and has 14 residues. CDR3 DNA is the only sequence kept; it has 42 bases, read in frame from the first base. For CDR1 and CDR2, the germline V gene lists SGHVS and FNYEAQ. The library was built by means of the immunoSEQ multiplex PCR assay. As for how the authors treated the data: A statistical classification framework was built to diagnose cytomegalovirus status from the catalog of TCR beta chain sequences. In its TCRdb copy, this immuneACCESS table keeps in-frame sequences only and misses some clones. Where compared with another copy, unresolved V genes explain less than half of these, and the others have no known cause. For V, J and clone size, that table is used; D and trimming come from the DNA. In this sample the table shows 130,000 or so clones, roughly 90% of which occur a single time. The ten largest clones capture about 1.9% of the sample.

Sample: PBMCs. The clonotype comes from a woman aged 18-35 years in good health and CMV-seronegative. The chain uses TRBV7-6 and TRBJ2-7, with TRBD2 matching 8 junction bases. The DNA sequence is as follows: TGTGCCAGCAGCTTAAGCGGGAGCTTTTACGAGCAGTACTTC. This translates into CASSLSGSFYEQYF. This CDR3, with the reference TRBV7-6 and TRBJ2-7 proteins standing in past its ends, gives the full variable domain GAGVSQSPRYKVTKRGQDVALRCDPISGHVSLYWYRQALGQGPEFLTYFNYEAQQDKSGLPNDRFSAERPEGSISTLTIQRTEQRDSAMYRCASSLSGSFYEQYFGPGTRLTVT.